The 14 T cell receptor beta chains reported below all come from one sample, sequenced in a study of CD8+ T cells in alopecia areata. The sequencing template was cDNA reverse transcribed from extracted RNA. Sequencing was performed with immunoSEQ multiplex PCR; in TCRdb, only in-frame clones are kept and a portion is missing. The table shows 150,000 to 200,000 clones, with around 55% occurring only once. The specimen was CD4+ T cells sorted from blood. The origin of the receptors is a human donor in good health.

The chain uses TRBV29-1 and TRBJ1-1; no firm D call. V was clipped by 4 bases and J by 1 base, with 10 bases between them. The CDR3 covers 13 residues. Per germline, CDR1 SQVTM and CDR2 ANQGSEA. CDR3 bases: TGCAGCGTTGTCCAACAGACGAACACTGAAGCTTTCTTT. Its protein is CSVVQQTNTEAFF. The full variable domain, its missing parts supplied by reference TRBV29-1 and TRBJ1-1, is SAVISQKPSRDICQRGTSLTIQCQVDSQVTMMFWYRQQPGQSLTLIATANQGSEATYESGFVIDKFPISRPNLTFSTLTVSNMSPEDSSIYLCSVVQQTNTEAFFGQGTRLTVV.

The V gene is TRBV30, the J gene TRBJ2-1; D is unresolved. CDR3 length: 12 residues. The germline V gene has CDR1 GTSNPN and CDR2 SVGIG (reference sequence). V was clipped by 3 bases and J by 5 bases, with 8 bases between them. CDR3 nucleotides: TGTGCCTGGAGCCCCACTAACAATGAGCAGTTCTTC. Translated, it gives CAWSPTNNEQFF.

DNA of the CDR3: TGCAGCGTTGAAGTGGGCCCCTACGAGCAGTACTTC. This sequence encodes CSVEVGPYEQYF. The chain has TRBV29-1 and TRBJ2-7; D ambiguous. V was pared by 1 base and J by 2 bases, with 6 bases between. The germline CDR1 and CDR2 sequences are SQVTM and ANQGSEA. CDR3 length: 12 residues.

This clone was observed at least ten times. The chain is built from TRBV10-3 and TRBJ1-1; weak D call: TRBD1 (6 bases). CDR3 length: 13 amino acids. Trimming cost V 10 bases and J 4 bases, with 16 bases left between them. CDR1 and CDR2 from the germline V gene are ENHRY and SYGVKD. DNA of the CDR3: TGTGCCAGCAGCCAACAGGGTACCACTGAAGCTTTCTTT. It translates to CASSQQGTTEAFF.

This chain links TRBV7-8 with TRBJ2-7; TRBD2 agrees at 10 bases. Germline V gives CDR1 SGHVS, CDR2 FQNEAQ. The V gene end was trimmed by 5 bases and the J gene end by 6 bases; junction bases not matched to a gene: 7. This CDR3 has 14 residues. Here the CDR3 reads CASSLTSGKFEQYF. Written as DNA, the CDR3 is TGTGCCAGCAGCCTAACTAGCGGGAAGTTCGAGCAGTACTTC.

The V gene is TRBV25-1, the J gene TRBJ1-5; 7 nucleotides line up with TRBD1. The CDR3 has 14 residues. V shed 4 bases and J 8 bases; nucleotides not matched to a gene: 8. CDR1 is MGHDK, CDR2 SYGVNS, per germline. CDR3 amino acids: CASSGTGVGKPQHF. CDR3 sequence (DNA): TGTGCCAGCAGTGGCACAGGGGTTGGGAAGCCCCAGCATTTT.

The rearrangement joins TRBV29-1 to TRBJ2-1, with D perhaps TRBD2 (5 bases). CDR3 length: 11 amino acids. Between the trimmed V and J ends, which lost 7 bases and 9 bases, there was a span of 13 bases. Germline V gene sequence: CDR1 SQVTM, CDR2 ANQGSEA. The CDR3, as DNA: TGCAGCGGAGCCTTTAGCGTTGAGCAGTTCTTC. Translated, it gives CSGAFSVEQFF.

This chain links TRBV27 with TRBJ1-5; TRBD1 matches 9 bases. The germline gives CDR1 MNHEY, CDR2 SMNVEV (reference sequence). The trim removed 6 bases at V and 4 bases at J, leaving 7 bases unmatched. This CDR3 comprises 15 residues. The CDR3 here is CASRRDRVTNQPQHF. DNA for the CDR3: TGTGCCAGCAGAAGGGACAGGGTAACTAATCAGCCCCAGCATTTT.

This chain uses TRBV4-1 with TRBJ2-1; the match to TRBD2 covers 11 bases. The ends lost 0 bases at V and 7 bases at J; junction bases unmatched: 2. The V gene's germline CDR1 is MGHRA and CDR2 YSYEKL. The CDR3 runs 15 residues. Written as DNA, the CDR3 is TGCGCCAGCAGCCAAGACCCTAGCGGGAGGAATGAGCAGTTCTTC. It yields the protein CASSQDPSGRNEQFF.

V usage is TRBV2 and J usage is TRBJ2-5; 9 bases align to TRBD1. Trimming cost V 7 bases and J 4 bases; bases outside gene matches: 4. The CDR3 loop spans 13 amino acids. Germline V CDR1 and CDR2: SNHLY, FYNNEI. The CDR3 DNA is TGTGCCAGCAATGGACAGGGGTTAGAGACCCAGTACTTC. It codes for CASNGQGLETQYF.

The sample holds one count of this clone. This chain joins TRBV29-1 and TRBJ2-5; D is ambiguous. The V and J ends lost 5 bases and 2 bases respectively, with 9 bases between them. The CDR3 loop spans 12 amino acids. The germline CDR1 and CDR2 sequences are SQVTM and ANQGSEA. For the CDR3, the DNA is TGCAGCGTTTCGGGCAGGCAAGAGACCCAGTACTTC. Translation gives CSVSGRQETQYF.

The chain links TRBV5-6 to TRBJ2-3; D unresolved. Germline V gene lookup returns CDR1 SGHDT and CDR2 YYEEEE. This CDR3 region has 13 residues. The V and J ends lost 3 bases and 6 bases respectively, with 11 bases between them. This CDR3 reads CASSSPLGDTQYF. The CDR3 nucleotides read TGTGCCAGCAGCTCCCCATTAGGCGATACGCAGTATTTT.

This chain links TRBV11-2 with TRBJ2-5; 9 bases line up with TRBD2. This CDR3 spans 15 amino acids. Germline CDR1 is SGHAT and CDR2 is FQNNGV. Unmatched junction bases numbered 5, after V lost 4 bases and J lost 2 bases. DNA of the CDR3: TGTGCCAGCAGCTCCCCTCTAGCGGGACAAGAGACCCAGTACTTC. Residues: CASSSPLAGQETQYF.

In its sample, this clone was seen a few times. The gene calls are TRBV30 and TRBJ2-7, with 8 nucleotides matching TRBD1. This CDR3 is built from 14 residues. V lost 3 bases, J lost 0 bases, and 4 bases stayed unmatched. The germline gives CDR1 GTSNPN, CDR2 SVGIG (reference sequence). CDR3 nucleotide sequence: TGTGCCTGGAGAGGACAGGGAAGCTCCTACGAGCAGTACTTC. It codes for CAWRGQGSSYEQYF.